The clone carrying this T cell receptor beta chain was seen a single time. This table comes from immunoSEQ multiplex PCR, and its TCRdb copy is limited to in-frame clones, with some not included. The sample has 43,000 or so clones, roughly 89% seen once. The sample originates from a study of blood T cell repertoires in COVID-19. Germline V gene sequence: CDR1 SGDLS, CDR2 YYNGEE. V was pared by 0 bases and J by 9 bases, with 7 bases of the junction left unmatched. This CDR3 has 15 amino acids. The gene calls are TRBV9 and TRBJ2-1; 9 bases line up with TRBD1. Sequenced material: peripheral blood. The clonotype originates from a man between 60 and 75 years old with active COVID-19. CDR3 DNA: TGTGCCAGCAGCGTAGTGGCAGGGACAGGGAGTGAGCAGTTCTTC. It translates to CASSVVAGTGSEQFF. The entire variable domain, with the rest obtained from reference TRBV9 and TRBJ2-1, is as follows: DSGVTQTPKHLITATGQRVTLRCSPRSGDLSVYWYQQSLDQGLQFLIQYYNGEERAKGNILERFSAQQFPDLHSELNLSSLELGDSALYFCASSVVAGTGSEQFFGPGTRLTVL.